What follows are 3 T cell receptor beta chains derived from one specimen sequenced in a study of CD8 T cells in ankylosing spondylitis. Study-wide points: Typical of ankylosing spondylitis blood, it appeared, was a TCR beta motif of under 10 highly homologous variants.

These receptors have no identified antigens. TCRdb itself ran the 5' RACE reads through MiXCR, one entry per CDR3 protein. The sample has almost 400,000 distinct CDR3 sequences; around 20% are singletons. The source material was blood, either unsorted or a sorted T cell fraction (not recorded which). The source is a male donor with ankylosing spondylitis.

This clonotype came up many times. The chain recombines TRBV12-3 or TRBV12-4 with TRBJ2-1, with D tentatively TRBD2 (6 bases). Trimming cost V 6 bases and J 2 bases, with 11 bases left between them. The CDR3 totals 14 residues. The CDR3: CASSPWGAYNEQFF. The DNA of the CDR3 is TGTGCCAGCAGCCCCTGGGGGGCCTACAATGAGCAGTTCTTC.

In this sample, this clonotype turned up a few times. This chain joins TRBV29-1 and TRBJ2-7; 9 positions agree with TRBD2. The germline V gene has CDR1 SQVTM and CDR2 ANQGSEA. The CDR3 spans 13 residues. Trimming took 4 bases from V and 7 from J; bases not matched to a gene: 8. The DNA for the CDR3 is TGCAGCGTTGGTCTAGCGGGATTAGGGGAGCAGTACTTC. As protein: CSVGLAGLGEQYF.

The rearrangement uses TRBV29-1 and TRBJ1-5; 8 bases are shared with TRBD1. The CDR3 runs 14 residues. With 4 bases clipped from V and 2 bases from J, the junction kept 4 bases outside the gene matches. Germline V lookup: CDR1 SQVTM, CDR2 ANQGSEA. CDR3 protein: CSVGGQGRNQPQHF. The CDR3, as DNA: TGCAGCGTTGGCGGACAGGGCCGCAATCAGCCCCAGCATTTT. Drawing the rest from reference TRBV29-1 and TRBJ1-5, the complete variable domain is SAVISQKPSRDICQRGTSLTIQCQVDSQVTMMFWYRQQPGQSLTLIATANQGSEATYESGFVIDKFPISRPNLTFSTLTVSNMSPEDSSIYLCSVGGQGRNQPQHFGDGTRLSIL.